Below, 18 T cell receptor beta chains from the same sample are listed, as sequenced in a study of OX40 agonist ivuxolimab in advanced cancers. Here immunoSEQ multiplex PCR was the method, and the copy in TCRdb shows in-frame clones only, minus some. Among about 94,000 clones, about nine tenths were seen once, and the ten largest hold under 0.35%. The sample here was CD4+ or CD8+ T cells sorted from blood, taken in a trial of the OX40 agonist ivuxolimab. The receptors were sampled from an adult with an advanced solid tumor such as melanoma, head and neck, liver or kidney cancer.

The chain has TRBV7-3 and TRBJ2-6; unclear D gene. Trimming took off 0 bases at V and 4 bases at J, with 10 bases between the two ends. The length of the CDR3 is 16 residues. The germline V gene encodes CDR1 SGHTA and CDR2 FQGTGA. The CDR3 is CASSLTLGSGANVLTF. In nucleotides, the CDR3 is TGTGCCAGCAGCTTAACGTTAGGCTCCGGGGCCAACGTCCTGACTTTC.

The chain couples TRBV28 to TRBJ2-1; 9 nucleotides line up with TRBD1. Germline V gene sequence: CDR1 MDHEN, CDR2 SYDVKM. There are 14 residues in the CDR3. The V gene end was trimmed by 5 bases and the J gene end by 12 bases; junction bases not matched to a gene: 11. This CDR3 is CASSRDRALRRQFF. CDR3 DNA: TGTGCCAGCAGTCGGGACAGGGCTCTACGGAGGCAGTTCTTC.

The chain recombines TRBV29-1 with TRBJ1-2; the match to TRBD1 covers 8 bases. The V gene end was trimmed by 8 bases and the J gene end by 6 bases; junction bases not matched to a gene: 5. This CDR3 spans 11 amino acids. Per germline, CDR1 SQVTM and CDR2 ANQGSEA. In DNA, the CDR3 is TGCAGCTCTACAGGGGGGGATGGCTACACCTTC. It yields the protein CSSTGGDGYTF.

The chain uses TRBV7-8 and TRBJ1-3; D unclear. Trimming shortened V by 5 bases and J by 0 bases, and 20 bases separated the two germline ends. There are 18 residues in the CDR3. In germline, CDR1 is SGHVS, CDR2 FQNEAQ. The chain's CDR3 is CASSARDYGTNSGNTIYF. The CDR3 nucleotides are TGTGCCAGCAGCGCACGGGATTACGGCACGAACTCTGGAAACACCATATATTTT.

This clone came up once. The CDR3 loop is CASSPRAGGANEKLFF. CDR3 DNA: TGTGCCAGCAGCCCGCGGGCAGGGGGAGCTAATGAAAAACTGTTTTTT. The V gene is TRBV7-9, the J gene TRBJ1-4; 7 positions match TRBD1. Germline V lookup: CDR1 SEHNR, CDR2 FQNEAQ (reference sequence). The CDR3 has 16 amino acids. The ends lost 5 bases at V and 3 bases at J; junction bases unmatched: 9.

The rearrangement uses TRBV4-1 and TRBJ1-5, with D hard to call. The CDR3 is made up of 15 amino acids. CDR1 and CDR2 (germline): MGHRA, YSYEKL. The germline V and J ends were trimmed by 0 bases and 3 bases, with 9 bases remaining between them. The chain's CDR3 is CASSQEGGNNQPQHF. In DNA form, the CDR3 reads TGCGCCAGCAGCCAAGAAGGAGGGAACAATCAGCCCCAGCATTTT.

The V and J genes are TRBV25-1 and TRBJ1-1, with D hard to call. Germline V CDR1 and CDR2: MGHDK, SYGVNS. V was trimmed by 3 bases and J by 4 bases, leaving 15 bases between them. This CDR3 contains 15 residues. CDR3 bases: TGTGCCAGCAGTGAGCAGACTACAGTTGGCACTGAAGCTTTCTTT. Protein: CASSEQTTVGTEAFF.

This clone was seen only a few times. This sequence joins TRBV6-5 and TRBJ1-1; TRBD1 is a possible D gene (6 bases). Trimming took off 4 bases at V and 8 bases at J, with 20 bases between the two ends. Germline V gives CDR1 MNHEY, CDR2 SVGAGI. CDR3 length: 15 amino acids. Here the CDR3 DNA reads TGTGCCAGCAGTTCTCCCACGGCTAGGACAGCCGAAGCTTTCTTT. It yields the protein CASSSPTARTAEAFF.

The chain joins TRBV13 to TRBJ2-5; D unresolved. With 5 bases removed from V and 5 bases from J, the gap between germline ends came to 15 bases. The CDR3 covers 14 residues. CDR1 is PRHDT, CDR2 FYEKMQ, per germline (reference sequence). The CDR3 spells CASSARPLRETQYF. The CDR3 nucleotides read TGTGCCAGCAGCGCGCGGCCACTGAGGGAGACCCAGTACTTC.

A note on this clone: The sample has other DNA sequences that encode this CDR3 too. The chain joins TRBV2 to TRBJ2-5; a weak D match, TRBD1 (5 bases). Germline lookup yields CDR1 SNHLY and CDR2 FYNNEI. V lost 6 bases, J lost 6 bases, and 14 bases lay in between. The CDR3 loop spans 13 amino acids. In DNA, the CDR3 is TGTGCCAGCAGGGGGCAAGGGGCGAAGACCCAGTACTTC. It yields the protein CASRGQGAKTQYF.

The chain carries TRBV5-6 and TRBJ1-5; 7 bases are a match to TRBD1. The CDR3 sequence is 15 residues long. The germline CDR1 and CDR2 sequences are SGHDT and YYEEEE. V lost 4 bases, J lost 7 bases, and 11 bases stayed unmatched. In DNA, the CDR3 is TGTGCCAGCAGCCCAGGACAGGAACGGCGACAGCCCCAGCATTTT. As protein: CASSPGQERRQPQHF. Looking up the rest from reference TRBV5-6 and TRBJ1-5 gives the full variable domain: DAGVTQSPTHLIKTRGQQVTLRCSPKSGHDTVSWYQQALGQGPQFIFQYYEEEERQRGNFPDRFSGHQFPNYSSELNVNALLLGDSALYLCASSPGQERRQPQHFGDGTRLSIL.

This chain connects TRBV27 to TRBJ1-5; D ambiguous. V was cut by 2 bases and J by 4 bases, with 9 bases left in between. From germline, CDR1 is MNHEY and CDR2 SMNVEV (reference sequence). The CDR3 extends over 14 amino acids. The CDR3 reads CASSLTIPNQPQHF. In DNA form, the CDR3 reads TGTGCCAGCAGTTTAACCATTCCAAATCAGCCCCAGCATTTT.

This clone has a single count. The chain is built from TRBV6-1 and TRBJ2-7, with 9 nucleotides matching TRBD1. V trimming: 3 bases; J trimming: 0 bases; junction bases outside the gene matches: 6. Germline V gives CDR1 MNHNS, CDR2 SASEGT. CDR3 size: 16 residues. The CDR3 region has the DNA TGTGCCAGCAGTGAGGGACAGGGAACCTTCTCCTACGAGCAGTACTTC. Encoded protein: CASSEGQGTFSYEQYF.

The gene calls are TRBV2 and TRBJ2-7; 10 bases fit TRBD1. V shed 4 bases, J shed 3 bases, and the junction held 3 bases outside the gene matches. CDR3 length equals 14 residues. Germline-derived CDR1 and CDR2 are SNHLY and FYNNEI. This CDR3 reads CASSVTGGLYEQYF. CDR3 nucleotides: TGTGCCAGCAGTGTGACAGGGGGCCTCTACGAGCAGTACTTC.

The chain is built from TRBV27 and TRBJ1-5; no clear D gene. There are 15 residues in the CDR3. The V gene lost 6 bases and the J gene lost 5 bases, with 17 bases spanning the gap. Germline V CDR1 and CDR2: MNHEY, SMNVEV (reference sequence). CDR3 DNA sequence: TGTGCCAGCAGCTCCCGATCGGGGAAAGATCAGCCCCAGCATTTT. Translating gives CASSSRSGKDQPQHF.

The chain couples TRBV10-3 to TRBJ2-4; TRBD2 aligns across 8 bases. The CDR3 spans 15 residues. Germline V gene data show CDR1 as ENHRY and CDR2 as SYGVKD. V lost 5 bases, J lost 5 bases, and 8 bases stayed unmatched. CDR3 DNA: TGTGCCATCAGTAATCGGCCGGGACTAGAAAACATTCAGTACTTC. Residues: CAISNRPGLENIQYF.

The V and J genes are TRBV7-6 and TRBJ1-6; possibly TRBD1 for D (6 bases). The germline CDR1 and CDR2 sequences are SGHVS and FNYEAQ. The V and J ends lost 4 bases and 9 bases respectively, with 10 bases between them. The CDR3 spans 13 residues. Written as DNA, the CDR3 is TGTGCCAGCAGCTACGTGGACAGTTCACCCCTCCACTTT. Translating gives CASSYVDSSPLHF.

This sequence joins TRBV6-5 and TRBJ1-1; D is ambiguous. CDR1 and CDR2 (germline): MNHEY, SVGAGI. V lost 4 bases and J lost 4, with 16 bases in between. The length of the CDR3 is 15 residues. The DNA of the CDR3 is TGTGCCAGCAGTTTGCCGGGGTCGTTGAGCACTGAAGCTTTCTTT. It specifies CASSLPGSLSTEAFF.